These 8 T cell receptor beta chains were all obtained from the same sample, sequenced in a study of blood T cells in healthy people across ages. A second PCR, run for about 7 to 11 cycles, used a sample-barcoded 5' primer plus a J-beta primer mix. One entry per CDR3 protein, called by TCRdb with MiXCR from the 5' RACE reads. The sample includes 1.5 million to 2 million distinct CDR3 sequences, about two fifths of them seen just once. The sequenced sample was blood. Receptors originate from a human donor in good health.

This clonotype was counted only a few times. V gene TRBV4-2 combines with J gene TRBJ2-1; 10 bases are a match to TRBD2. Trimming cost V 2 bases and J 9 bases; bases outside gene matches: 13. Germline CDR1 is LGHNA and CDR2 is YNFKEQ. CDR3 size: 17 residues. The CDR3 loop reads CASSQSAGTSEESEQFF. The CDR3 coding sequence is TGTGCCAGCAGCCAATCCGCCGGGACTAGCGAGGAGAGTGAGCAGTTCTTC.

This chain joins TRBV7-9 and TRBJ1-2; D is unclear. V gave up 2 bases and J gave up 6 bases, with 10 bases separating them. The CDR3 runs to 13 residues. Germline V lookup: CDR1 SEHNR, CDR2 FQNEAQ (reference sequence). The CDR3 loop reads CASSLNAVDGYTF. In DNA form, the CDR3 reads TGTGCCAGCAGCTTAAATGCTGTAGATGGCTACACCTTC.

The gene calls are TRBV5-5 and TRBJ1-2; 10 bases fit TRBD1. V shed 5 bases and J 4 bases; nucleotides not matched to a gene: 8. The CDR3 has 15 amino acids. In germline, CDR1 is SGHKS, CDR2 YYEKEE (reference sequence). CDR3 in amino acids: CASRSDWDRGYGYTF. As DNA, the CDR3 is TGTGCCAGCAGGTCCGATTGGGACAGGGGCTATGGCTACACCTTC. Variable domain in full (rest from reference TRBV5-5 and TRBJ1-2): DAGVTQSPTHLIKTRGQQVTLRCSPISGHKSVSWYQQVLGQGPQFIFQYYEKEERGRGNFPDRFSARQFPNYSSELNVNALLLGDSALYLCASRSDWDRGYGYTFGSGTRLTVV.

This rearrangement joins TRBV27 to TRBJ2-4; D may match TRBD1 or TRBD2 (6 bases each). With the DNA end fitting TRBJ2-7 better, the J assignment may be wrong. Per the germline V gene, CDR1 is MNHEY and CDR2 is SMNVEV (reference sequence). The CDR3 sequence is 14 residues long. The CDR3 is CASISERGAYEQYF. Written as DNA, the CDR3 is TGTGCCAGCATTTCCGAAAGGGGGGCTTACGAGCAGTACTTC.

This clonotype has more than one count but fewer than ten. The DNA for the CDR3 is TGTGCCAGCAGTTACGGTGCCGGCACCGGGGAGCTGTTTTTT. This sequence encodes CASSYGAGTGELFF. The rearrangement joins TRBV6-5 to TRBJ2-2; D remains ambiguous. Germline V lookup: CDR1 MNHEY, CDR2 SVGAGI. The CDR3 length is 14 residues. V lost 2 bases to trimming and J lost 4 bases, with 8 bases between them.

This clonotype showed up just a few times. This chain joins TRBV20-1 and TRBJ2-1, with D uncertain. This CDR3 comprises 14 residues. The V end lost 1 base, the J end lost 5 bases, and 12 bases lay between the germline ends. Germline lookup yields CDR1 DFQATT and CDR2 SNEGSKA (reference sequence). The CDR3 is CSARGLTWDNEQFF. In nucleotides, the CDR3 is TGCAGTGCTAGAGGCCTTACTTGGGACAATGAGCAGTTCTTC.

This chain uses TRBV20-1 with TRBJ1-6; D might be TRBD1 (5 bases). Germline CDR1 is DFQATT and CDR2 is SNEGSKA (reference sequence). The V end was cut by 3 bases, the J end by 3 bases, with 9 bases between. The CDR3 has 14 residues. The CDR3 sequence: CSASAGFYNSPLHF. The DNA of the CDR3 is TGCAGTGCTAGTGCAGGGTTCTATAATTCACCCCTCCACTTT.

This clonotype was detected a few times. The chain uses TRBV4-1 and TRBJ2-7, with D perhaps TRBD2 (6 bases). The J call may not be correct, given that the DNA end is closer to TRBJ2-5. CDR1 and CDR2 from the germline V gene are MGHRA and YSYEKL. The CDR3 has 15 amino acids. This CDR3 reads CASSQALAGRETQYF. The CDR3 DNA reads TGCGCCAGCAGCCAAGCACTAGCCGGGAGAGAGACCCAGTACTTC.